This T cell receptor beta chain came from a study of blood T cell repertoires in COVID-19. Study summary: T cells, B-cell-depleted T cells, or PBMCs supplied cDNA or gDNA.

This CDR3 spans 14 amino acids. The V gene's germline CDR1 is WNHNN and CDR2 SYGVQD (reference sequence). Trimming removed 4 bases from V and 4 bases from J; junction bases left unmatched: 4. Study processing details: Amplified reference gene primers provided the basis for estimating nucleated cell counts. Only in-frame clones appear in the TCRdb table, and some are missing; sequencing was by immunoSEQ multiplex PCR. D and trimming were read from the DNA, whereas the V and J calls and clone size are those reported in that table. The profile shows around 130,000 clones, around 76% of them singletons. This TCR derives from a human donor in a cohort sampled during active COVID-19. The rearrangement links TRBV10-1 to TRBJ2-3; 8 positions match TRBD1. Sequencing input: peripheral blood. The CDR3 spells CASSARTGSDTQYF. The CDR3 coding sequence is TGCGCCAGCAGTGCCCGGACAGGGTCAGATACGCAGTATTTT.